This is a list of T cell receptor beta chains from one sample in a study of early T cells in non-severe SARS-CoV-2 infection. TCRdb processed the 5' RACE reads anew with MiXCR; each CDR3 protein has one entry. The sample records 45,000 to 70,000 distinct CDR3 sequences, about 8% being singletons. The sample here was whole blood, taken at baseline. Receptors were obtained from an adult who was a healthcare worker with PCR-confirmed SARS-CoV-2 infection or an uninfected control (not recorded which). The CDR3 runs from the conserved cysteine through the conserved F or W. A D gene is named only where the DNA matches it firmly. Clone size appears in some rows only: once, few, many, or a class for an expanded clone.

J	size	D	V	CDR3	DNA
TRBJ2-2	few	.	TRBV7-2	CASSLVGRYTLGELFF	TGTGCCAGCAGCTTAGTAGGGCGCTACACCCTCGGGGAGCTGTTTTTT
TRBJ2-3	.	TRBD1	TRBV6-1	CASLDRGSWDTQYF	TGTGCCAGCCTGGACAGGGGGTCTTGGGATACGCAGTATTTT
TRBJ1-1	.	.	TRBV7-9	CASSRGAGNTEAFF	TGTGCCAGCAGCCGTGGAGCAGGTAACACTGAAGCTTTCTTT
TRBJ1-5	.	.	TRBV6-5	CASSYSAAYSNQPQHF	TGTGCCAGCAGTTACTCCGCCGCATATAGCAATCAGCCCCAGCATTTT
TRBJ2-2	many	TRBD1	TRBV5-1	CASSPWTGEVTGELFF	TGCGCCAGCAGCCCCTGGACAGGGGAAGTCACCGGGGAGCTGTTTTTT
TRBJ2-5	many	.	TRBV15	CATSRDNLEETQYF	TGTGCCACCAGCAGAGATAACTTAGAAGAGACCCAGTACTTC
TRBJ2-1	few	TRBD2	TRBV20-1	CSAGSSGRAFLNEQFF	TGCAGTGCTGGCAGTAGCGGGAGGGCCTTTTTAAATGAGCAGTTCTTC
TRBJ1-1	many	.	TRBV7-2	CASSARSGGGEAFF	TGTGCCAGCAGCGCCCGGTCCGGGGGAGGTGAAGCTTTCTTT
TRBJ2-3	few	TRBD2	TRBV28	CASSLSSAGLAFDTQYF	TGTGCCAGCAGTTTATCATCCGCCGGACTAGCTTTTGATACGCAGTATTTT
TRBJ1-5	.	TRBD1	TRBV5-1	CASSLGGGGQEPQHF	TGCGCCAGCAGCTTGGGTGGAGGGGGCCAGGAGCCCCAGCATTTT
TRBJ2-7	.	.	TRBV28	CASSKTTYEQYF	TGTGCCAGCAGCAAGACTACCTACGAGCAGTACTTC
TRBJ2-7	.	.	TRBV20-1	CSARGSQRSSYEQYF	TGCAGTGCTAGGGGGAGCCAGCGGAGCTCCTACGAGCAGTACTTC
TRBJ2-3	.	.	TRBV7-6	CASSVGIKVGLSTDTQYF	TGTGCCAGCAGCGTCGGGATCAAAGTAGGCCTCAGCACAGATACGCAGTATTTT
TRBJ2-1	many	TRBD2	TRBV4-1	CASSQEPLASGRGGEQFF	TGCGCCAGCAGCCAAGAGCCTTTGGCTAGCGGGAGAGGAGGTGAGCAGTTCTTC
TRBJ2-5	.	.	TRBV19	CASSMVRGAIETQYF	TGTGCCAGTAGTATGGTTCGGGGGGCCATAGAGACCCAGTACTTC
TRBJ2-5	.	.	TRBV29-1	CSVETSETQYF	TGCAGCGTTGAAACTAGCGAGACCCAGTACTTC
TRBJ1-1	.	.	TRBV6-1	CASSEWGPDTEAFF	TGTGCCAGCAGTGAGTGGGGGCCGGACACTGAAGCTTTCTTT
TRBJ2-7	.	.	TRBV21-1	CASSKAGTRRYEQYF	TGTGCCAGCAGCAAAGCCGGGACGAGGAGGTACGAGCAGTACTTC
TRBJ2-2	many	TRBD1	TRBV20-1	CSARRGTGNTGELFF	TGCAGTGCTAGGAGGGGGACAGGGAACACCGGGGAGCTGTTTTTT
TRBJ2-1	.	TRBD2	TRBV12-3/TRBV12-4	CASSFNPGGINNEQFF	TGTGCCAGCAGTTTCAACCCGGGAGGTATTAACAATGAGCAGTTCTTC
TRBJ2-7	few	.	TRBV27	CASKPQNSYEQYF	TGTGCCAGCAAGCCGCAGAACTCCTACGAGCAGTACTTC
TRBJ2-1	.	TRBD2	TRBV11-2	CASRKGTSYYNVQFF	TGTGCCAGCAGAAAAGGGACTAGCTACTACAATGTGCAGTTCTTC
TRBJ2-3	many	TRBD1	TRBV28	CASSELDRASDTQYF	TGTGCCAGCAGTGAACTGGACAGGGCTTCAGATACGCAGTATTTT
TRBJ2-5	few	.	TRBV20-1	CSARDNRDISGGGETQYF	TGCAGTGCTAGAGACAACCGGGACATCTCGGGAGGTGGTGAGACCCAGTACTTC
TRBJ1-2	few	.	TRBV4-1	CASSQEGAVSYGYTF	TGCGCCAGCAGCCAAGAAGGAGCCGTTTCTTATGGCTACACCTTC
TRBJ2-3	once	.	TRBV3-1	CASSQDESTDTQYF	TGTGCCAGCAGCCAAGACGAAAGCACAGATACGCAGTATTTT
TRBJ2-5	.	TRBD1	TRBV29-1	CSDSTGPETQYF	TGCAGCGACTCGACAGGGCCCGAGACCCAGTACTTC
TRBJ2-1	few	.	TRBV6-2/TRBV6-3	CASSYRAGRGSSYNEQFF	TGTGCCAGCAGTTATCGTGCGGGGAGAGGGAGCTCCTACAATGAGCAGTTCTTC
TRBJ2-2	many	.	TRBV20-1	CSASNPSSVAGELFF	TGCAGTGCTAGCAATCCCTCTAGCGTGGCCGGGGAGCTGTTTTTT
TRBJ2-7	few	TRBD1	TRBV7-6	CASSLMTGTGGRKGRYEQYF	TGTGCCAGCAGCTTAATGACCGGGACAGGGGGCCGGAAGGGGCGCTACGAGCAGTACTTC
TRBJ2-3	.	.	TRBV7-2	CASSLPYLDTQYF	TGTGCCAGCAGCTTACCCTATCTAGATACGCAGTATTTT
TRBJ2-6	many	.	TRBV6-6	CASSQPSGANVLTF	TGTGCCAGCAGCCAGCCCTCTGGGGCCAACGTCCTGACTTTC
TRBJ2-7	few	.	TRBV4-1	CASSQVIGYEQYF	TGCGCCAGCAGCCAAGTAATCGGCTACGAGCAGTACTTC
TRBJ2-5	once	TRBD1	TRBV7-9	CASSSPRDRKETQYF	TGTGCCAGCAGCTCCCCCCGGGACAGGAAAGAGACCCAGTACTTC
TRBJ2-2	many	.	TRBV7-3	CASSNSGNTGELFF	TGTGCCAGCAGCAATAGCGGGAACACCGGGGAGCTGTTTTTT
TRBJ2-2	many	TRBD2	TRBV2	CASTPYGTSGTGELFF	TGTGCCAGCACCCCATACGGGACTAGTGGCACCGGGGAGCTGTTTTTT
TRBJ2-5	many	.	TRBV12-3/TRBV12-4	CASSRSETQYF	TGTGCCAGCAGTAGGTCAGAGACCCAGTACTTC
TRBJ2-7	few	.	TRBV28	CASSFLRGGAYEQYF	TGTGCCAGCAGTTTTCTGCGCGGAGGAGCCTACGAGCAGTACTTC
TRBJ2-7	few	TRBD2	TRBV7-2	CASSAQTSGRAGYEQYF	TGTGCCAGCAGCGCGCAGACTAGCGGGAGGGCGGGCTACGAGCAGTACTTC
TRBJ2-7	.	.	TRBV4-2	CASSQGPTGQGHEQYF	TGTGCCAGCAGCCAGGGCCCTACGGGGCAGGGACACGAGCAGTACTTC
TRBJ2-7	few	TRBD2	TRBV12-3/TRBV12-4	CASSHRTSQSEQYF	TGTGCCAGCAGTCACCGGACTAGCCAATCCGAGCAGTACTTC
TRBJ1-2	.	.	TRBV7-9	CASSLGERIYGYTF	TGTGCCAGCAGCTTAGGAGAGAGAATCTATGGCTACACCTTC
TRBJ2-5	few	.	TRBV28	CASSLYGPPIQETQYF	TGTGCCAGCAGTTTATACGGGCCCCCGATCCAAGAGACCCAGTACTTC
TRBJ2-5	many	TRBD2	TRBV6-5	CASSYSSSGSRETQYF	TGTGCCAGCAGTTACTCGTCTAGCGGGAGCAGAGAGACCCAGTACTTC
TRBJ2-7	many	.	TRBV7-9	CATAGAAEQYF	TGTGCCACCGCAGGGGCGGCCGAGCAGTACTTC
TRBJ2-1	few	TRBD2	TRBV7-3	CASSLLGLAASSYNEQFF	TGTGCCAGCAGCTTATTGGGACTAGCGGCAAGCTCCTACAATGAGCAGTTCTTC
TRBJ2-7	.	.	TRBV4-1	CASSQDGGLGYEQYF	TGCGCCAGCAGCCAAGATGGAGGACTGGGCTACGAGCAGTACTTC
TRBJ2-1	.	TRBD2	TRBV29-1	CSATSGIGNEQFF	TGCAGCGCAACTAGCGGGATCGGGAATGAGCAGTTCTTC
TRBJ1-4	few	.	TRBV10-3	CAAQSSTNEKLFF	TGTGCCGCGCAGTCATCAACTAATGAAAAACTGTTTTTT
TRBJ2-2	.	TRBD1	TRBV7-9	CASSYGQAGELFF	TGTGCCAGCAGCTATGGACAGGCCGGGGAGCTGTTTTTT